This T cell receptor beta chain is drawn from a study of patients and donors after allogeneic stem cell transplantation. TCRdb passed the RT-PCR reads through MiXCR, listing each CDR3 protein once. The data contain some 880,000 distinct CDR3 sequences, approximately 19% of them singletons. The ends were cut back, 3 bases at V and 9 bases at J, with 19 bases in the middle. CDR1 SGDLS and CDR2 YYNGEE come from the germline V gene. The CDR3 covers 15 residues. V is TRBV9 and J is TRBJ2-1; D possibly uses TRBD1 or TRBD2 (6 bases each). The receptor was isolated from a human donor who was either an allogeneic HSCT recipient or a stem cell or donor lymphocyte infusion donor (not recorded which). It is not recorded whose cells these are; they may come from a transplant donor. The material sequenced was blood, either unsorted or a sorted T cell fraction (not recorded which). The CDR3: CASSGSSVGGSEQFF. The CDR3 nucleotides read TGTGCCAGCAGCGGGTCCTCGGTCGGGGGCTCTGAGCAGTTCTTC.